The clone carrying this TCR beta chain showed up just a few times. Its antigen is as yet unknown. Via MiXCR, TCRdb re-called the RT-PCR reads, giving one row per CDR3 protein. The data hold under 750,000 distinct CDR3 sequences, with approximately 12% observed a single time. Germline V gene data show CDR1 as MNHEY and CDR2 as SMNVEV (reference sequence). V was shortened by 3 bases and J by 5 bases, with 12 bases between the two germline ends. The CDR3 contains 14 residues. This entry comes from a study of response to subunit inactivated influenza vaccine. General study results and limits: Authors suggested each seasonal influenza vaccination recruits few new T cells.

This receptor was identified in a man in his forties or fifties who received an inactivated influenza vaccine. V gene TRBV27 combines with J gene TRBJ2-3; the D gene is possibly TRBD1 (5 bases). Sequenced here: PBMCs from blood, sampled on the day of vaccination. CDR3 in amino acids: CASSFGAGRDTQYF. CDR3 coding DNA: TGTGCCAGCAGTTTTGGGGCAGGGCGAGATACGCAGTATTTT.